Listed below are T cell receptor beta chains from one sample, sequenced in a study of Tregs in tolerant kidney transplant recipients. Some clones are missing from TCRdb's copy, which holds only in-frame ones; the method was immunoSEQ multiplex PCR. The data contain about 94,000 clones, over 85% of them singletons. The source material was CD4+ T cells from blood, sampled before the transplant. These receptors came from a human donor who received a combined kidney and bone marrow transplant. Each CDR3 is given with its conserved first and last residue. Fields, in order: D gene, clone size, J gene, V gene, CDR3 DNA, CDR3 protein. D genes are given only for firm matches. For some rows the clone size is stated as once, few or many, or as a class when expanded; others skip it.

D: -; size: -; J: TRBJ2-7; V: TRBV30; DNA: TGTGCCTGGAGTGTACCTCGTGGTAGCAGACCCTACGAGCAGTACTTC; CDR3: CAWSVPRGSRPYEQYF
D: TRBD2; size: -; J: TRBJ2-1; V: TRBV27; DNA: TGTGCCAGCAGTCCCATCCGGACTAGCGGTATTAGCTCCTACAATGAGCAGTTCTTC; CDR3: CASSPIRTSGISSYNEQFF
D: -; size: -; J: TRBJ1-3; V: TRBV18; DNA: TGTGCCAGCTCACCAGGGCACTCTGGAAACACCATATATTTT; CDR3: CASSPGHSGNTIYF
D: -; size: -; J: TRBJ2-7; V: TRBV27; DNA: TGTGCCAGCAGCCCCCTGCAGGCCCCCTACGAGCAGTACTTC; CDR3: CASSPLQAPYEQYF
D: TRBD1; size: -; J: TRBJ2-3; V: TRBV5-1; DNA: TGCGCCAGCAGCGGGACAGGGGGCACAGATACGCAGTATTTT; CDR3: CASSGTGGTDTQYF
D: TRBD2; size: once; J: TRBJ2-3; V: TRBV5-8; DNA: TGTGCCAGCAGTTCAACCGGGACTAGCGGGGGGATCACAGATACGCAGTATTTT; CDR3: CASSSTGTSGGITDTQYF
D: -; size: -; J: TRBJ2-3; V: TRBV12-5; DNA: TGTGCTAGTGGTTTGGTACGGGGTAGCGGCGATAGCACAGATACGCAGTATTTT; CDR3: CASGLVRGSGDSTDTQYF
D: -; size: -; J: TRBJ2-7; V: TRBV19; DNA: TGTGCCAGTAGTATAAAGCGGGACAGGCCGATCGAGCAGTACTTC; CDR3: CASSIKRDRPIEQYF
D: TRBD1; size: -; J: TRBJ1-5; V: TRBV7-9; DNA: TGTGCCAGCAGCTTAGGTATAGACAGGGGTGTCAGCAATCAGCCCCAGCATTTT; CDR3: CASSLGIDRGVSNQPQHF
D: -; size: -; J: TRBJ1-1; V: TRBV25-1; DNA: TGTGCCAGCAGATACAGGGCAGAGACTGAAGCTTTCTTT; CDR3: CASRYRAETEAFF